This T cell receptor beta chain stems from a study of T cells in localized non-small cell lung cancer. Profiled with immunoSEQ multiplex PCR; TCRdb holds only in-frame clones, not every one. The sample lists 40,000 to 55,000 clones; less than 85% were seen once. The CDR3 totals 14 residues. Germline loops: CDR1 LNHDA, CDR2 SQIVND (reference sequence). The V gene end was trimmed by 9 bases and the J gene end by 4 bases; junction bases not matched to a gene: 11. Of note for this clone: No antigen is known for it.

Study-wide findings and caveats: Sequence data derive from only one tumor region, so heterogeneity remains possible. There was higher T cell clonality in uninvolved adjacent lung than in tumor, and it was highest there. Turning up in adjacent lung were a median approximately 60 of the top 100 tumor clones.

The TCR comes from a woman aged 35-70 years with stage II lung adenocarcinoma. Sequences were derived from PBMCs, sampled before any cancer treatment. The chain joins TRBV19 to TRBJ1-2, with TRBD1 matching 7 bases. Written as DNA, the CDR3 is TGTGCCAGCAGGGGGGCCTTAAAGGCCTATGGCTACACCTTC. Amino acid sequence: CASRGALKAYGYTF.